This TCR beta chain was recovered during a study of vaccination effects on CD4 cells after COVID-19. Study conclusions and caveats: Only a single clone (1 of 255 vaccine-induced clones in healthy vaccinees) cross-reacted with common cold coronaviruses.

TCRdb's copy holds only in-frame clones and misses some; the assay was immunoSEQ multiplex PCR. The sample carries 50,000 to 60,000 clones, around 84% recorded once. Following culture for approximately ten days, CD4+ T cells were isolated. Every participant took two doses of the BNT162b2 or mRNA-1273 vaccine. Neither prior SARS-CoV-2 infection nor positive nucleocapsid antibodies were present in the vaccine recipients. In the cultures, half the medium was exchanged for IL-2 medium on days 3 and 7. The germline V and J ends were trimmed by 9 bases and 2 bases, with 14 bases remaining between them. The CDR3 length is 15 residues. In germline, CDR1 is LNHDA, CDR2 SQIVND (reference sequence). As regards this clone: Its antigen is not known.

The clonotype was recovered from a human donor who received a COVID-19 vaccine. The chain uses TRBV19 and TRBJ2-6; D is perhaps TRBD1 (6 bases). Sequenced here: CD4+ T cells from PBMCs cultured without peptide, sampled after COVID-19 vaccination. The CDR3 nucleotides are TGTGCCAGCGATCCCAGGGGAACTGGGGCCAACGTCCTGACTTTC. This encodes CASDPRGTGANVLTF. The complete variable domain, with remaining parts taken from reference TRBV19 and TRBJ2-6, reads DGGITQSPKYLFRKEGQNVTLSCEQNLNHDAMYWYRQDPGQGLRLIYYSQIVNDFQKGDIAEGYSVSREKKESFPLTVTSAQKNPTAFYLCASDPRGTGANVLTFGAGSRLTVL.